A selection of T cell receptor beta chains follows, all from one sample in a study of PD-1 blockade in classical Hodgkin lymphoma. Sequencing was performed with immunoSEQ multiplex PCR; in TCRdb, only in-frame clones are kept and a portion is missing. This table has around 50,000 clones, around 91% appearing once. Source: peripheral blood mononuclear cells (PBMCs), taken before the fourth cycle of nivolumab. The source is a human donor with classical Hodgkin lymphoma. Both conserved end residues are part of each CDR3. D genes are given only for firm matches. Clone size is not always given. Where it is, it says once, few, many or a class for expanded clones.

j_call d_call clone_size v_call cdr3_aa cdr3_nt
TRBJ2-7 TRBD2 . TRBV27 CASSLSQAGVKYEQYF TGTGCCAGCAGTTTATCCCAAGCGGGAGTGAAATACGAGCAGTACTTC
TRBJ2-7 TRBD2 . TRBV18 CASSPESGSYYEQYF TGTGCCAGCTCACCGGAGAGCGGGAGCTACTACGAGCAGTACTTC
TRBJ2-3 . . TRBV7-9 CASSSPGHSNTDTQYF TGTGCCAGCAGTTCGCCGGGACACTCTAACACAGATACGCAGTATTTT
TRBJ1-1 . . TRBV11-3 CASSFRGGNTEAFF TGTGCCAGCAGCTTTCGGGGGGGGAACACTGAAGCTTTCTTT
TRBJ2-3 . . TRBV9 CASSPVGGTDTQYF TGTGCCAGCAGCCCAGTTGGAGGGACAGATACGCAGTATTTT
TRBJ2-3 . . TRBV11-2 CASSLPGAGRDTQYF TGTGCCAGCAGCTTACCCGGTGCAGGGCGTGATACGCAGTATTTT
TRBJ1-5 . . TRBV10-3 CAISEAGFQPQHF TGTGCCATCAGTGAGGCAGGGTTTCAGCCCCAGCATTTT
TRBJ2-3 TRBD2 . TRBV6-4 CASSAGTSGSTDTQYF TGTGCCAGCAGTGCGGGGACTAGCGGGAGCACAGATACGCAGTATTTT
TRBJ2-6 TRBD1 . TRBV4-2 CASSLLGQGGSGANVLTF TGTGCCAGCAGCCTTCTCGGACAGGGGGGATCTGGGGCCAACGTCCTGACTTTC
TRBJ2-2 . . TRBV5-1 CASSLDRSTGELFF TGCGCCAGCAGCTTGGACAGGTCCACCGGGGAGCTGTTTTTT
TRBJ2-7 . . TRBV5-6 CASSLAAYEQYF TGTGCCAGCAGCTTGGCGGCCTACGAGCAGTACTTC
TRBJ2-1 . . TRBV30 CAWIPPPREFKGEQFF TGTGCCTGGATTCCACCCCCCCGGGAGTTTAAGGGTGAGCAGTTCTTC
TRBJ2-5 . once TRBV9 CASSGRRRGGQYQETQYF TGTGCCAGCAGCGGTCGGCGGAGGGGGGGACAGTACCAAGAGACCCAGTACTTC
TRBJ1-5 . . TRBV6-1 CASSPTGGSNQPQHF TGTGCCAGCAGCCCAACCGGGGGGAGCAATCAGCCCCAGCATTTT
TRBJ2-1 . once TRBV15 CATSRAPRMGYEQFF TGTGCCACCAGCAGAGCACCCCGGATGGGGTATGAGCAGTTCTTC
TRBJ2-3 TRBD2 . TRBV5-1 CASSSVGGDTQYF TGCGCCAGCAGCTCAGTCGGGGGGGATACGCAGTATTTT
TRBJ2-1 . . TRBV25-1 CASMWGNEQFF TGTGCCAGCATGTGGGGAAATGAGCAGTTCTTC
TRBJ1-5 . . TRBV7-2 CASSLAGFNQPQHF TGTGCCAGCAGCTTAGCAGGGTTTAATCAGCCCCAGCATTTT
TRBJ2-5 . . TRBV18 CASSPRGREPQATQYF TGTGCCAGCTCACCACGCGGCAGGGAACCTCAAGCGACCCAGTACTTC
TRBJ1-5 . . TRBV10-3 CAISGDSNQPQHF TGTGCCATCAGTGGGGATAGCAATCAGCCCCAGCATTTT
TRBJ2-7 TRBD2 . TRBV5-1 CASSGTSGGKNEQYF TGCGCCAGCAGCGGGACTAGCGGGGGGAAGAACGAGCAGTACTTC
TRBJ1-5 TRBD1 . TRBV10-3 CAISWQGDQPQHF TGTGCCATCTCATGGCAGGGGGATCAGCCCCAGCATTTT